These 14 T cell receptor beta chains were sequenced from one sample in a study of T cell responses to AZD1222 COVID-19 vaccine. Assay: immunoSEQ multiplex PCR; the TCRdb copy retains only in-frame clones and omits some. The sample carries roughly 190,000 clones, 91% recorded once. Here the sequenced sample was peripheral blood, taken 28 days after the second AZD1222 dose. Receptor source: an adult who received the AZD1222 COVID-19 vaccine.

A few counts support this clone. The gene calls are TRBV5-4 and TRBJ2-4; 7 bases are a match to TRBD2. The CDR3 spans 16 residues. V trimming: 4 bases; J trimming: 3 bases; junction bases outside the gene matches: 10. Germline V CDR1 and CDR2: SGHNT, YYREEE (reference sequence). In nucleotides, the CDR3 is TGTGCCAGCAGCGGTACGGGAGCGGGGCACAAAAACATTCAGTACTTC. This sequence encodes CASSGTGAGHKNIQYF.

This chain joins TRBV5-1 and TRBJ1-1; D is unresolved. This CDR3 is built from 13 residues. V gave up 3 bases and J gave up 4 bases, with 10 bases separating them. Germline V lookup: CDR1 SGHRS, CDR2 YFSETQ. In DNA form, the CDR3 reads TGCGCCAGCAGCTGGGATGAGAGCACTGAAGCTTTCTTT. Amino acids: CASSWDESTEAFF. Filled out from reference TRBV5-1 and TRBJ1-1, the complete variable domain reads KAGVTQTPRYLIKTRGQQVTLSCSPISGHRSVSWYQQTPGQGLQFLFEYFSETQRNKGNFPGRFSGRQFSNSRSEMNVSTLELGDSALYLCASSWDESTEAFFGQGTRLTVV.

This clone was observed a few times. V gene TRBV15 combines with J gene TRBJ1-2; no reliable D call. Germline V gene data show CDR1 as LNHNV and CDR2 as YYDKDF (reference sequence). The CDR3 length is 13 residues. V was clipped by 0 bases and J by 4 bases, with 6 bases between them. CDR3 region: CATSREPSYGYTF. CDR3 coding DNA: TGTGCCACCAGCAGAGAACCGTCCTATGGCTACACCTTC.

The V call is TRBV15, the J call TRBJ1-3, with a weak D call TRBD1 (5 bases). The germline gives CDR1 LNHNV, CDR2 YYDKDF (reference sequence). The CDR3 totals 14 residues. The V end was cut by 3 bases, the J end by 1 base, with 7 bases between. The CDR3: CATSSGGSGNTIYF. DNA of the CDR3: TGTGCCACCAGCAGTGGGGGATCTGGAAACACCATATATTTT.

This rearrangement joins TRBV5-8 to TRBJ1-2; 7 bases are shared with TRBD1. V trimming: 0 bases; J trimming: 5 bases; junction bases outside the gene matches: 13. The length of the CDR3 is 17 residues. Looked up from germline, CDR1 is SGHTS and CDR2 is YDEGEE. CDR3 bases: TGTGCCAGCAGCTTGGTGTTAGGCACAGGGGTAGGATATGGCTACACCTTC. It yields the protein CASSLVLGTGVGYGYTF.

J is TRBJ2-2 and V is TRBV7-3; 7 positions match TRBD2. V lost 1 base, J lost 2 bases, and 4 bases stayed unmatched. The germline V gene encodes CDR1 SGHTA and CDR2 FQGTGA. The CDR3 totals 16 residues. For the CDR3, the DNA is TGTGCCAGCAGCTTAATGGGCGGGAGTAACACCGGGGAGCTGTTTTTT. This gives the protein CASSLMGGSNTGELFF.

The gene calls are TRBV4-2 and TRBJ1-1, with D tentatively TRBD1 (6 bases). CDR3 size: 19 residues. The V end was cut by 2 bases, the J end by 1 base, with 23 bases between. Germline V lookup: CDR1 LGHNA, CDR2 YNFKEQ. The CDR3 protein is CASSQKVFGGLERNTEAFF. For the CDR3, the DNA is TGTGCCAGCAGCCAAAAGGTGTTTGGGGGCCTCGAGAGGAACACTGAAGCTTTCTTT.

The genes are TRBV4-1 and TRBJ1-4; D uncertain. In germline, CDR1 is MGHRA, CDR2 YSYEKL. V gave up 0 bases and J gave up 5 bases, with 10 bases separating them. The CDR3 contains 15 residues. The CDR3 bases are TGCGCCAGCAGCCAAGATCTGGGGAAGAATGAAAAACTGTTTTTT. Its translation: CASSQDLGKNEKLFF.

The chain carries TRBV19 and TRBJ1-2; possible D gene TRBD1, 5 bases. Trimming removed 7 bases from V and 2 bases from J, with 23 bases in between. The CDR3 has 17 residues. Germline V gene sequence: CDR1 LNHDA, CDR2 SQIVND (reference sequence). Here the CDR3 DNA reads TGTGCCAGTACTAGTAGGGGTCACGGTGAGGGGAACTATGGCTACACCTTC. As protein: CASTSRGHGEGNYGYTF.

The chain employs TRBV4-1 and TRBJ1-5, with a possible D match to TRBD1 (6 bases). The CDR3 spans 15 residues. V was cut by 1 base and J by 7 bases, with 14 bases left in between. The V gene's germline CDR1 is MGHRA and CDR2 YSYEKL. In DNA, the CDR3 is TGCGCCAGCAGCCAAGGTGGGGGGGGCGGACAGCCCCAGCATTTT. It specifies CASSQGGGGGQPQHF.

The chain couples TRBV3-1 (or the pseudogene TRBV3-2) to TRBJ1-2; D remains ambiguous. This CDR3 has 15 amino acids. Germline CDR1 reads LGHDT; CDR2 reads YNNKEL (reference sequence). V was pared by 2 bases and J by 3 bases, with 13 bases between. Here the CDR3 DNA reads TGTGCCAGCAGCCAACAGCGGGTGGTAGACTATGGCTACACCTTC. Translating it yields CASSQQRVVDYGYTF.

This rearrangement joins TRBV5-1 to TRBJ2-7, with 8 bases lining up with TRBD2. The germline V gene has CDR1 SGHRS and CDR2 YFSETQ. With 4 bases clipped from V and 3 bases from J, the junction kept 6 bases outside the gene matches. The CDR3 covers 14 residues. The CDR3 spells CASSPNAGGYEQYF. The CDR3 DNA sequence: TGCGCCAGCAGCCCAAATGCGGGAGGCTACGAGCAGTACTTC.

This clone has only one observation. The V call is TRBV9, the J call TRBJ2-3; weak D call: TRBD2 (6 bases). The V end lost 4 bases, the J end lost 4 bases, and 16 bases lay between the germline ends. CDR3 length: 15 amino acids. Germline V gives CDR1 SGDLS, CDR2 YYNGEE. This chain's CDR3 is CASSRSAGSSDTQYF. The CDR3 bases are TGTGCCAGCAGCCGTAGTGCCGGGAGCTCAGATACGCAGTATTTT.

This chain uses TRBV5-4 with TRBJ2-7, with 7 bases aligning to TRBD1. Losses at the gene ends were 4 bases for V and 3 bases for J; bases not matched to a gene: 7. Germline lookup yields CDR1 SGHNT and CDR2 YYREEE (reference sequence). The CDR3 consists of 14 residues. CDR3 sequence reads: CASSKGDRVYEQYF. The CDR3 DNA is TGTGCCAGCAGCAAGGGGGACAGAGTCTACGAGCAGTACTTC.